This TCR beta chain was captured in a study of beta chain features in type 1 diabetes (dated by TCRdb to 2016 to 2018). Regarding the complete study: Mean age, gender distribution, total cell number and subset yield did not differ between patients and healthy donors. A total of roughly 100 million sorted cells were examined across all samples, and the number of cells per subset was strongly correlated with RNA yield. The study compared TCRB repertoires of sorted circulating CD4+ T cell subsets between recently diagnosed type 1 diabetes patients and matched healthy donors. Regulatory and stem cell-like memory subsets were isolated from only 8 patients and roughly 8 healthy donors, whereas naive and central memory subsets came from all 30 or so donors.

The full study reports these points: Shorter templates might have been favored by PCR, but patient and control samples were amplified and corrected together, so both groups would have been affected equally by any skew. Because cDNA was sequenced instead of genomic DNA, activated cells with high expression could be over-represented, although the groups did not differ in activation or CD3 levels. Naive, central memory and regulatory TCRB repertoires appeared to be more alike among patients than among healthy donors. Only small numbers of individuals were included in the HLA sub-analyses, which left unresolved whether HLA type had any influence on TCRB rearrangement. Type 1 diabetes patients showed a moderate but significant shortening of TCRB CDR3 length in all four CD4+ subsets. At VDJ recombination sites, type 1 diabetes patients had fewer insertions and more deleted nucleotides, which implies abnormalities in thymic rearrangement.

In the case of this clone: Its recognized antigen is unknown. No much larger clonotype is one base removed from it; base qualities were not supplied.

V is clipped by 4 bases and J by 8 bases, and the sequence between their germline boundaries is 14 bases long. From its cysteine to its phenylalanine, the CDR3 spans 13 amino acids. The retained sequence is limited to the CDR3, 39 bases, with the frame set at the first base. CDR1 and CDR2, looked up from the germline V gene (reference sequence), are GTSNPN and SVGIG. Each donor gave one peripheral blood draw, averaging approximately 0.12 L, which was collected into heparinised tubes. A BD FACSAria II and a panel including CD45RO, CCR7, CD25, CD127, CD95 and CD27 were used to sort naive, central memory, regulatory and stem cell-like memory CD4+ T cells. All sorted populations exceeded 95% purity. Right away, PBMCs were isolated by Lymphoprep density gradient centrifugation and were stained directly, with no culture step. To minimize batch effects, samples were stained and sorted in pairs, one healthy donor with one patient per experiment.

All of the isolated RNA was reverse transcribed with the High Capacity cDNA Reverse Transcription Kit, so expressed TCRB transcripts were sequenced. Naive, central memory and regulatory T cell samples underwent deep immunoSEQ sequencing, averaging about 3.57 million total reads per sample. After sorted cells were lysed in RLT buffer, RNA was extracted with DNase-treated RNeasy Micro or Mini kits, with the choice depending on cell number. Each cell subset was processed separately to prevent cross-contamination, with patient and healthy donor samples processed together. The immunoSEQ multiplex PCR was used to amplify TCRB sequences from cDNA, generating 87-bp fragments that spanned the CDR3 region. Sequencing of the amplicons was done on the Illumina HiSeq platform. The published analysis was carried out like this. Synthetic template baselines were used to correct PCR bias computationally, reads within Hamming distance 2 were collapsed, and singletons that could not be merged were discarded. Reads were aligned against IMGT so that V, D and J genes, CDR3 length and insertions or deletions at six rearrangement sites could be assigned. Clonotype counts were normalized to sorted cell number within each subset before computing true diversity and Gini coefficients with the tcR R package. Repertoire sharing was quantified using the overlap coefficient calculated on TCRB nucleotide sequences. Out-of-frame TCRB sequences from naive cells were analyzed as a proxy for the pre-selection repertoire. TCRdb provides this immuneACCESS table in a form limited to in-frame rearrangements. Some clones are lacking; in checked studies, under half of them reflect an unresolved V gene, and why the rest are absent is not known. V and J calls and clone size are as listed in that table; D and trimming were resolved from the DNA. The sample contains roughly 260,000 clones, about a fifth of them found a single time. Approximately 0.029% of the sample is in the top ten clones.

In this chain, TRBV30 is recombined with TRBJ1-4; no D segment can be confidently identified. The TCR sequence derives from a woman in her thirties or forties with type 1 diabetes. Sequencing input: naive CD4+ T cells from blood. The meaning of the sample's cell subset or site label: true naive CD4+ T cells. The DNA reads as follows: TGTGCCTGGAATCCCAGGAAGCCCGAAAAACTGTTTTTT. It encodes CAWNPRKPEKLFF.